Shown below are 2 T cell receptor beta chains from a single sample sequenced in a study of radiation and T cells in renal cell carcinoma. Described time point: baseline pretreatment blood. Treatment indicated: 15 Gy SBRT to primary tumor, nephrectomy 4 weeks later. TCRdb's table, derived via immunoSEQ multiplex PCR, lists solely in-frame clones and lacks some. In the table there are about 150,000 clones, about 87% of which are singletons. Sequencing was performed on blood, taken from a patient whose treatment included radiotherapy and nephrectomy. Receptor source: a woman aged 70-85 years with renal cell carcinoma.

This chain joins TRBV2 and TRBJ1-5; the match to TRBD1 covers 11 bases. Germline V gene sequence: CDR1 SNHLY, CDR2 FYNNEI. After removal of 11 bases from V and 4 bases from J, the junction contained 7 bases not matched to a gene. This CDR3 has 14 amino acids. The CDR3: CAGRTGGSNQPQHF. The CDR3 DNA reads TGTGCCGGGAGGACAGGGGGCAGTAATCAGCCCCAGCATTTT.

The V and J genes are TRBV19 and TRBJ2-7, with D perhaps matching TRBD2 (5 bases). Germline V gene data show CDR1 as LNHDA and CDR2 as SQIVND (reference sequence). The germline V and J ends were trimmed by 4 bases and 1 base, with 17 bases remaining between them. The CDR3 spans 16 residues. CDR3 sequence reads: CASSTDGRTGSYEQYF. CDR3 sequence (DNA): TGTGCCAGTAGTACGGACGGAAGAACGGGGTCCTACGAGCAGTACTTC.